The 12 T cell receptor beta chains reported below all come from one sample, sequenced in a study of blood T cell repertoires in COVID-19 (dated by TCRdb to 2019 to 2021). The library was prepared using the immunoSEQ multiplex PCR assay. The source is immuneACCESS, and TCRdb retained only in-frame sequences with V and J called. Part of the clones is not carried over; for the studies checked, unresolved V genes explain less than half of this, and the remainder is unexplained. Recorded for this sample are about 270,000 clones; approximately 84% of them occurred a single time. The ten largest account for roughly 1.6% of the sample. The sample was peripheral blood. Source of these receptors: a human donor with COVID-19, enrolled during active disease. The donor label of this sample is uncertain.

This chain uses TRBV11-3 with TRBJ1-1, with 7 bases that match TRBD1. Germline values: CDR1 SGHNT, CDR2 YENEEA. The CDR3 spans 14 residues. J was trimmed by 2 bases and V by 4 bases; bases with no gene match: 4. The CDR3 loop is CASSSQGTNTEAFF. DNA of the CDR3: TGTGCCAGCAGCTCACAGGGGACCAACACTGAAGCTTTCTTT. The full variable domain, rest sourced from reference TRBV11-3 and TRBJ1-1, is EAGVVQSPRYKIIEKKQPVAFWCNPISGHNTLYWYLQNLGQGPELLIRYENEEAVDDSQLPKDRFSAERLKGVDSTLKIQPAELGDSAVYLCASSSQGTNTEAFFGQGTRLTVV.

This chain links TRBV3-1 (or the pseudogene TRBV3-2) with TRBJ2-7; tentatively, D is TRBD2 (6 bases). Germline V gene lookup returns CDR1 LGHDT and CDR2 YNNKEL (reference sequence). V lost 6 bases, J lost 7 bases, and 22 bases lay in between. The CDR3 runs 15 residues. CDR3 nucleotides: TGTGCCAGCAGTCCCCGAGTAGCGGTCCCGGGGGAGCAGTACTTC. It specifies CASSPRVAVPGEQYF.

This chain connects TRBV2 to TRBJ1-3; 7 nucleotides line up with TRBD1. The germline V gene encodes CDR1 SNHLY and CDR2 FYNNEI. The CDR3 is made up of 14 amino acids. The ends lost 2 bases at V and 4 bases at J; junction bases unmatched: 2. CDR3 bases: TGTGCCAGCAGTGAACAGGGGGGCGGAAACACCATATATTTT. Amino acid sequence: CASSEQGGGNTIYF.

The chain employs TRBV28 and TRBJ2-2, with D tentatively TRBD2 (6 bases). CDR1 MDHEN and CDR2 SYDVKM come from the germline V gene. V dropped 1 base and J dropped 7 bases, with 13 bases sitting between them. The CDR3 is 15 amino acids. For the CDR3, the DNA is TGTGCCAGCAGTTTATACTCGGGAGTGGGCGGGGAGCTGTTTTTT. Amino acid sequence: CASSLYSGVGGELFF.

The rearrangement joins TRBV6-2 or TRBV6-3 to TRBJ2-3; TRBD1 is a possible D gene (6 bases). Trimming shortened V by 5 bases and J by 3 bases, and 9 bases separated the two germline ends. Germline assignment: CDR1 MNHEY and CDR2 SVGEGT. The CDR3 contains 13 residues. In DNA, the CDR3 is TGTGCCAGCAGTCCGCAGGGGACAGATACGCAGTATTTT. This gives the protein CASSPQGTDTQYF.

This clone has only a few counts. This chain uses TRBV5-1 with TRBJ1-2; D remains ambiguous. V lost 0 bases, J lost 7 bases, and 16 bases lay in between. The CDR3 consists of 15 residues. Germline lookup yields CDR1 SGHRS and CDR2 YFSETQ. For the CDR3, the DNA is TGCGCCAGCAGCTTGGAAACGGGTTCGGGGTCTGGCTACACCTTC. It codes for CASSLETGSGSGYTF.

This chain uses TRBV14 with TRBJ2-3, with 8 positions matching TRBD2. J lost 5 bases, V lost 4 bases, and 5 bases had no gene match. CDR1 and CDR2 from the germline V gene are SGHDN and FVKESK. The CDR3 spans 14 residues. For the CDR3, the DNA is TGTGCCAGCAGCCTAGCGGGATTATTAGATACGCAGTATTTT. Translated, it gives CASSLAGLLDTQYF. Filled out from reference TRBV14 and TRBJ2-3, the complete variable domain reads EAGVTQFPSHSVIEKGQTVTLRCDPISGHDNLYWYRRVMGKEIKFLLHFVKESKQDESGMPNNRFLAERTGGTYSTLKVQPAELEDSGVYFCASSLAGLLDTQYFGPGTRLTVL.

The chain joins TRBV27 to TRBJ1-1; 9 nucleotides agree with TRBD1. Germline-derived CDR1 and CDR2 are MNHEY and SMNVEV (reference sequence). The V segment lost 4 bases and the J segment 3 bases; nucleotides outside the gene matches: 3. The CDR3 sequence is 14 residues long. CDR3 protein: CASSSGQGYTEAFF. The CDR3 DNA is TGTGCCAGCAGTTCGGGACAGGGTTACACTGAAGCTTTCTTT.

The rearrangement joins TRBV5-1 to TRBJ2-2; weak D call: TRBD1 (6 bases). This CDR3 contains 16 residues. Germline CDR1 SGHRS, CDR2 YFSETQ. V gave up 5 bases and J gave up 1 base, with 15 bases separating them. CDR3 nucleotide sequence: TGCGCCAGCAGACCAGTTACAGGGATGAACACCGGGGAGCTGTTTTTT. Amino acid sequence: CASRPVTGMNTGELFF. The complete variable domain, with remaining parts taken from reference TRBV5-1 and TRBJ2-2, reads KAGVTQTPRYLIKTRGQQVTLSCSPISGHRSVSWYQQTPGQGLQFLFEYFSETQRNKGNFPGRFSGRQFSNSRSEMNVSTLELGDSALYLCASRPVTGMNTGELFFGEGSRLTVL.

V is TRBV5-6 and J is TRBJ2-2, with 8 bases fitting TRBD2. This CDR3 is built from 16 residues. The germline V gene has CDR1 SGHDT and CDR2 YYEEEE. J lost 2 bases, V lost 3 bases, and 6 bases had no gene match. In nucleotides, the CDR3 is TGTGCCAGCAGCTCGGTCGGACTAGCCAACACCGGGGAGCTGTTTTTT. Protein: CASSSVGLANTGELFF.

The V call is TRBV3-1 (or the pseudogene TRBV3-2), the J call TRBJ2-4; D call uncertain. The CDR3 is 13 residues long. Deletions cut 6 bases from V and 0 bases from J, with 6 bases between. Germline loops: CDR1 LGHDT, CDR2 YNNKEL (reference sequence). The CDR3 loop reads CASRNRAKNIQYF. CDR3 nucleotides: TGTGCCAGCAGGAATAGAGCCAAAAACATTCAGTACTTC.

On this clone: This same CDR3 is encoded by further DNA sequences in the sample. V gene TRBV2 combines with J gene TRBJ2-7; tentatively, D is TRBD1 (6 bases). Trimming pared 2 bases from V and 3 bases from J, leaving 8 bases between. The CDR3 is made up of 13 amino acids. The V gene's germline CDR1 is SNHLY and CDR2 FYNNEI. CDR3 nucleotide sequence: TGTGCCAGCAGTGAACAGGGGCTCTACGAGCAGTACTTC. It specifies CASSEQGLYEQYF. Full variable domain (rest looked up from reference TRBV2 and TRBJ2-7): EPEVTQTPSHQVTQMGQEVILRCVPISNHLYFYWYRQILGQKVEFLVSFYNNEISEKSEIFDDQFSVERPDGSNFTLKIRSTKLEDSAMYFCASSEQGLYEQYFGPGTRLTVT.